These 25 T cell receptor beta chains came from one sample sequenced in a study of blood T cell repertoires in COVID-19. This table comes from immunoSEQ multiplex PCR, and its TCRdb copy is limited to in-frame clones, with some not included. The sample includes more than 200,000 clones, 70% to 90% seen only once; the top ten take around 9.6%. What was sequenced was peripheral blood. These receptors were obtained from a woman aged 50 to 60 with COVID-19, enrolled during active disease.

The gene calls are TRBV19 and TRBJ1-6; D not resolved. The germline CDR1 and CDR2 sequences are LNHDA and SQIVND (reference sequence). The CDR3 is 13 amino acids. Trimming cost V 5 bases and J 6 bases, with 8 bases left between them. The CDR3 DNA reads as TGTGCCAGTAGTCCCTCAGTTAATTCACCCCTCCACTTT. Translated, it gives CASSPSVNSPLHF.

The chain joins TRBV7-6 to TRBJ1-1; TRBD1 agrees at 9 bases. Losses at the gene ends were 5 bases for V and 3 bases for J; bases not matched to a gene: 7. The V gene's germline CDR1 is SGHVS and CDR2 FNYEAQ. The CDR3 has 15 amino acids. CDR3 loop: CASSPRWTGDTEAFF. Written as DNA, the CDR3 is TGTGCCAGCAGCCCCCGATGGACAGGGGACACTGAAGCTTTCTTT. The entire variable domain, with the rest obtained from reference TRBV7-6 and TRBJ1-1, is as follows: GAGVSQSPRYKVTKRGQDVALRCDPISGHVSLYWYRQALGQGPEFLTYFNYEAQQDKSGLPNDRFSAERPEGSISTLTIQRTEQRDSAMYRCASSPRWTGDTEAFFGQGTRLTVV.

The chain couples TRBV5-5 to TRBJ2-1, with 9 bases fitting TRBD2. Germline V lookup: CDR1 SGHKS, CDR2 YYEKEE (reference sequence). This CDR3 contains 14 residues. The J segment lost 5 bases and the V segment lost 4 bases, leaving 4 bases of the junction unmatched. CDR3 coding DNA: TGTGCCAGCAGCCCCGGGACTAGCAACAATGAGCAGTTCTTC. This sequence encodes CASSPGTSNNEQFF.

CDR3 amino acids: CAISKDNLGSGNTIYF. The CDR3 DNA reads TGTGCCATCAGTAAGGACAACTTGGGCTCTGGAAACACCATATATTTT. The chain links TRBV10-3 to TRBJ1-3; D may be TRBD1 (5 bases). V was clipped by 5 bases and J by 0 bases, with 14 bases between them. Germline CDR1 is ENHRY and CDR2 is SYGVKD. The CDR3 runs 16 residues.

The genes are TRBV4-3 and TRBJ1-2, with D tentatively TRBD1 (5 bases). The V and J ends lost 0 bases and 5 bases respectively, with 16 bases between them. In germline, CDR1 is LGHNA, CDR2 YSLEER. This CDR3 region has 16 residues. The CDR3 here is CASSQDRNGGGYGYTF. In DNA, the CDR3 is TGCGCCAGCAGCCAAGATAGGAATGGGGGGGGATATGGCTACACCTTC.

V usage is TRBV28 and J usage is TRBJ1-5; D possibly corresponds to TRBD1 (5 bases). V was pared by 3 bases and J by 0 bases, with 15 bases between. Germline V lookup: CDR1 MDHEN, CDR2 SYDVKM. This CDR3 is built from 17 residues. The DNA of the CDR3 is TGTGCCAGCAGTTTCAGGGTGGTAACTCATAGCAATCAGCCCCAGCATTTT. It codes for CASSFRVVTHSNQPQHF. Variable domain in full (rest from reference TRBV28 and TRBJ1-5): DVKVTQSSRYLVKRTGEKVFLECVQDMDHENMFWYRQDPGLGLRLIYFSYDVKMKEKGDIPEGYSVSREKKERFSLILESASTNQTSMYLCASSFRVVTHSNQPQHFGDGTRLSIL.

The V call is TRBV19, the J call TRBJ1-5, with D perhaps matching TRBD1 (5 bases). Per germline, CDR1 LNHDA and CDR2 SQIVND (reference sequence). With 1 base removed from V and 3 bases from J, the gap between germline ends came to 10 bases. The length of the CDR3 is 15 residues. The CDR3 DNA is TGTGCCAGTAGTATAGGAGGACACTCCAATCAGCCCCAGCATTTT. Its translation: CASSIGGHSNQPQHF. The whole variable domain, filled in from reference TRBV19 and TRBJ1-5, reads DGGITQSPKYLFRKEGQNVTLSCEQNLNHDAMYWYRQDPGQGLRLIYYSQIVNDFQKGDIAEGYSVSREKKESFPLTVTSAQKNPTAFYLCASSIGGHSNQPQHFGDGTRLSIL.

This chain joins TRBV28 and TRBJ1-2, with 7 nucleotides matching TRBD1. Germline CDR1 MDHEN, CDR2 SYDVKM. The J segment lost 4 bases and the V segment lost 3 bases, leaving 5 bases of the junction unmatched. The CDR3 has 14 amino acids. The CDR3: CASSLRTGSYGYTF. CDR3 nucleotide sequence: TGTGCCAGCAGTTTGAGGACAGGATCCTATGGCTACACCTTC.

The V call is TRBV6-5, the J call TRBJ2-2, with D possibly being TRBD2 (5 bases). There are 12 residues in the CDR3. V was trimmed by 7 bases and J by 7 bases, leaving 10 bases between them. The germline CDR1 and CDR2 sequences are MNHEY and SVGAGI. The CDR3 protein is CASTPGGGELFF. The CDR3 DNA follows: TGTGCCAGCACCCCCGGAGGCGGGGAGCTGTTTTTT.

This chain links TRBV5-4 with TRBJ1-6, with a weak D call TRBD1 (6 bases). This CDR3 is built from 14 residues. The V end was cut by 2 bases, the J end by 9 bases, with 12 bases between. Germline-derived CDR1 and CDR2 are SGHNT and YYREEE (reference sequence). DNA for the CDR3: TGTGCCAGCAGCTTCCGGGACATCGGTTCACCCCTCCACTTT. It encodes CASSFRDIGSPLHF.

The chain couples TRBV10-3 to TRBJ1-5; perhaps TRBD1 as D (5 bases). Trimming took 2 bases from V and 7 from J, leaving 12 bases between them. Germline V lookup: CDR1 ENHRY, CDR2 SYGVKD. This CDR3 is 14 amino acids long. CDR3 region: CAISEGGGGQPQHF. The CDR3 DNA is TGTGCCATCAGTGAGGGGGGAGGAGGACAGCCCCAGCATTTT.

The V and J genes are TRBV11-2 and TRBJ2-2, with D perhaps TRBD2 (6 bases). The CDR3 runs 14 residues. Per the germline V gene, CDR1 is SGHAT and CDR2 is FQNNGV. V lost 7 bases and J 6 bases, leaving 15 bases between the germline ends. The CDR3 spells CASMARGNPGELFF. The CDR3 DNA sequence: TGTGCCAGCATGGCGCGGGGTAACCCCGGGGAGCTGTTTTTT.

This chain links TRBV24-1 with TRBJ2-1, with D maybe TRBD2 (5 bases). Germline values: CDR1 KGHDR, CDR2 SFDVKD. The V and J ends lost 3 bases and 12 bases respectively, with 11 bases between them. This CDR3 region has 12 residues. The CDR3, as DNA: TGTGCCACCAGTGATGACTACCGGGGGCAGTTCTTC. It is translated as CATSDDYRGQFF.

In this sample, this clone turned up once. This chain joins TRBV7-2 and TRBJ1-5; 11 bases are shared with TRBD1. This CDR3 contains 16 residues. V lost 5 bases and J lost 9; bases outside the gene matches: 12. Germline V gives CDR1 SGHTA, CDR2 FQGNSA. CDR3 sequence (DNA): TGTGCCAGCAGCCTTATAACGGGACAGGGGGACGTGCCCCAGCATTTT. It encodes CASSLITGQGDVPQHF.

This chain connects TRBV7-9 to TRBJ2-7; D is unclear. The V end lost 7 bases, the J end lost 5 bases, and 15 bases lay between the germline ends. Germline-derived CDR1 and CDR2 are SEHNR and FQNEAQ (reference sequence). The CDR3 loop spans 13 amino acids. The CDR3 region is CASTLPRSNEQYV. The CDR3 region has the DNA TGTGCCAGCACCCTCCCCAGGTCCAACGAGCAGTACGTC.

The rearrangement joins TRBV3-1 (or the pseudogene TRBV3-2) to TRBJ2-5; TRBD1 is a possible D gene (6 bases). The V gene lost 1 base and the J gene lost 4 bases, with 10 bases spanning the gap. Germline-derived CDR1 and CDR2 are LGHDT and YNNKEL (reference sequence). The CDR3 has 14 residues. DNA of the CDR3: TGTGCCAGCAGCCAAGGGACAGCCGTAGAGACCCAGTACTTC. Its translation: CASSQGTAVETQYF.

CDR3 bases: TGTGCCAGCAGTGAACAGCGGGGGGGCCTAGATACGCAGTATTTT. It translates to CASSEQRGGLDTQYF. The V gene is TRBV2, the J gene TRBJ2-3; 10 bases fit TRBD2. Germline trimming cut 2 bases from V and 5 bases from J; bases unmatched to any gene: 4. CDR1 is SNHLY and CDR2 is FYNNEI in the germline V gene. The CDR3 has 15 residues.

This chain uses TRBV19 with TRBJ2-2; TRBD1 is a possible D gene (6 bases). The germline V and J ends were trimmed by 3 bases and 5 bases, with 13 bases remaining between them. The CDR3 runs to 15 residues. CDR1 is LNHDA and CDR2 is SQIVND in the germline V gene (reference sequence). In nucleotides, the CDR3 is TGTGCCAGTAGTATTCCAGGGGTGAGAACCGGGGAGCTGTTTTTT. This sequence encodes CASSIPGVRTGELFF.

V usage is TRBV7-2 and J usage is TRBJ2-3, with D possibly matching TRBD2 (5 bases). The V end was cut by 6 bases, the J end by 2 bases, with 9 bases between. Per the germline V gene, CDR1 is SGHTA and CDR2 is FQGNSA. The CDR3 is 13 amino acids. For the CDR3, the DNA is TGTGCCAGCAGGGTTCGGGACACAGATACGCAGTATTTT. Its protein product is CASRVRDTDTQYF.

V and J are TRBV24-1 and TRBJ2-3; possible D gene TRBD2, 5 bases. V lost 6 bases and J lost 3, with 12 bases in between. Germline values: CDR1 KGHDR, CDR2 SFDVKD. This CDR3 spans 14 amino acids. CDR3 nucleotide sequence: TGTGCCACCAGTCCCCGGACGGGGACAGATACGCAGTATTTT. Translated: CATSPRTGTDTQYF.

V is TRBV11-3 and J is TRBJ2-3; D may be TRBD1 (5 bases). The germline V gene encodes CDR1 SGHNT and CDR2 YENEEA. This CDR3 contains 16 residues. V lost 1 base, J lost 3 bases, and 14 bases lay in between. This chain's CDR3 is CASSLGTQGRTDTQYF. The CDR3 bases are TGTGCCAGCAGCTTAGGAACGCAGGGTCGGACAGATACGCAGTATTTT.

The chain employs TRBV6-5 and TRBJ1-5, with D perhaps TRBD1 (6 bases). This CDR3 is built from 14 residues. V shed 10 bases and J shed 1 base, with 14 bases lying between them. Looked up from germline, CDR1 is MNHEY and CDR2 is SVGAGI. The CDR3 coding sequence is TGTGCCACCTCGGTGAGGGGGAGCAATCAGCCCCAGCATTTT. It is translated as CATSVRGSNQPQHF.

The rearrangement links TRBV6-5 to TRBJ1-4; 7 bases fit TRBD1. CDR1 and CDR2 (germline): MNHEY, SVGAGI. After removal of 9 bases from V and 4 bases from J, the junction contained 5 bases not matched to a gene. The CDR3 sequence is 13 residues long. CDR3 nucleotides: TGTGCCAGAACAGGGGCCCTTAATGAAAAACTGTTTTTT. This encodes CARTGALNEKLFF.

The J gene is TRBJ2-1, the V gene TRBV5-4; 7 bases line up with TRBD2. The CDR3 runs 15 residues. The V and J ends lost 4 bases and 2 bases, in that order; junction bases with no gene match: 6. From germline, CDR1 is SGHNT and CDR2 YYREEE (reference sequence). CDR3 protein: CASSEGLMAYNEQFF. In nucleotides, the CDR3 is TGTGCCAGCAGCGAGGGACTAATGGCCTACAATGAGCAGTTCTTC.

The chain joins TRBV10-3 to TRBJ1-3; 8 bases fit TRBD1. Trimming cost V 2 bases and J 7 bases; bases outside gene matches: 4. There are 14 residues in the CDR3. The germline CDR1 and CDR2 sequences are ENHRY and SYGVKD. The CDR3 protein is CAISEPGGANTIYF. CDR3 DNA sequence: TGTGCCATCAGTGAGCCAGGGGGCGCGAACACCATATATTTT.